This passage covers 5 T cell receptor beta chains from one sample sequenced in a study of control samples from healthy donors and cancer patients. Repertoires were generated with immunoSEQ multiplex PCR, while TCRdb's copy carries only in-frame clones and drops some. The repertoire includes about 230,000 clones, approximately 80% of them detected once, and about an eighth sits in the top ten. Sequenced: PBMCs. The receptors stem from a woman aged 60 to 75 with lung cancer.

The rearrangement joins TRBV5-4 to TRBJ2-7; D call uncertain. The V gene lost 3 bases and the J gene lost 5 bases, with 6 bases spanning the gap. The CDR3 length is 11 residues. Germline CDR1 reads SGHNT; CDR2 reads YYREEE (reference sequence). The CDR3 loop reads CASSSLHEQYF. CDR3 DNA sequence: TGTGCCAGCAGCTCTCTCCACGAGCAGTACTTC.

J is TRBJ1-3 and V is TRBV5-1; 7 bases fit TRBD1. The germline V gene has CDR1 SGHRS and CDR2 YFSETQ. This CDR3 has 16 residues. V shed 5 bases, J shed 0 bases, and the junction held 8 bases outside the gene matches. In nucleotides, the CDR3 is TGCGCCAGCAGTCCCGGGACAGAGTACTCTGGAAACACCATATATTTT. This sequence encodes CASSPGTEYSGNTIYF. The full variable domain, its missing parts supplied by reference TRBV5-1 and TRBJ1-3, is KAGVTQTPRYLIKTRGQQVTLSCSPISGHRSVSWYQQTPGQGLQFLFEYFSETQRNKGNFPGRFSGRQFSNSRSEMNVSTLELGDSALYLCASSPGTEYSGNTIYFGEGSWLTVV.

This clone was detected only once. The chain employs TRBV2 and TRBJ2-2; 9 nucleotides line up with TRBD2. With V trimmed by 4 bases and J by 6 bases, 0 bases remained unmatched. Germline assignment: CDR1 SNHLY and CDR2 FYNNEI. The CDR3 totals 13 residues. CDR3 bases: TGTGCCAGCAGTGGACTAGCGGCCGGGGAGCTGTTTTTT. Translation: CASSGLAAGELFF. The variable domain in full, completed from reference TRBV2 and TRBJ2-2, reads EPEVTQTPSHQVTQMGQEVILRCVPISNHLYFYWYRQILGQKVEFLVSFYNNEISEKSEIFDDQFSVERPDGSNFTLKIRSTKLEDSAMYFCASSGLAAGELFFGEGSRLTVL.

This clone was seen a handful of times. V usage is TRBV7-2 and J usage is TRBJ1-4; D gene ambiguous. Trimming cost V 4 bases and J 2 bases, with 14 bases left between them. There are 16 residues in the CDR3. Germline loops: CDR1 SGHTA, CDR2 FQGNSA. Written as DNA, the CDR3 is TGTGCCAGCAGCTCACGCCGGACGCAGACTAATGAAAAACTGTTTTTT. It is translated as CASSSRRTQTNEKLFF.

As regards this clone: One junction end disagrees with the germline gene, perhaps due to a read error. The rearrangement links TRBV6-1 to TRBJ2-7; D is ambiguous. The CDR3 has 11 amino acids. Germline CDR1 reads MNHNS; CDR2 reads SASEGT. The CDR3 protein is CASSEVGRNFF. Written as DNA, the CDR3 is TGTGCCAGCAGTGAAGTGGGCAGGAATTTCTTC.